One sample yielded the 30 T cell receptor beta chains listed below, sequenced in a study of shared clonotypes between healthy human individuals. Sequencing used immunoSEQ multiplex PCR; TCRdb keeps in-frame clones, though not all of them. Of hundreds of thousands of clones listed, around 78% are singletons. Source material: PBMCs. The receptors come from a woman aged 40 to 50 in good health. Some clones in this sample may be carry-over from other donors' samples.

This clone was seen only a few times. This rearrangement joins TRBV28 to TRBJ1-4; D possibly corresponds to TRBD1 (6 bases). V lost 5 bases, J lost 3 bases, and 13 bases lay in between. Germline V lookup: CDR1 MDHEN, CDR2 SYDVKM. There are 15 residues in the CDR3. The CDR3 loop is CASSAAGVPNEKLFF. CDR3 sequence (DNA): TGTGCCAGCAGTGCCGCAGGGGTACCTAATGAAAAACTGTTTTTT.

This sequence joins TRBV5-1 and TRBJ2-1; tentative D call: TRBD2 (5 bases). The V end lost 7 bases, the J end lost 0 bases, and 11 bases lay between the germline ends. Germline CDR1 SGHRS, CDR2 YFSETQ. CDR3 length: 14 residues. CDR3 residues: CASQIASSYNEQFF. CDR3 sequence (DNA): TGCGCCAGCCAAATAGCGAGCTCCTACAATGAGCAGTTCTTC.

Concerning this clone: The same CDR3 is also encoded by other DNA sequences in this sample. The V gene is TRBV9, the J gene TRBJ2-5; 9 bases map to TRBD1. This CDR3 has 15 amino acids. CDR1 is SGDLS and CDR2 is YYNGEE in the germline V gene. J was trimmed by 5 bases and V by 2 bases; bases with no gene match: 7. The CDR3 loop reads CASSVGRTGVETQYF. CDR3 DNA: TGTGCCAGCAGCGTTGGCCGGACAGGGGTGGAGACCCAGTACTTC.

V and J are TRBV5-4 and TRBJ2-5; 7 nucleotides align to TRBD1. V lost 5 bases and J lost 5; bases outside the gene matches: 3. The V gene's germline CDR1 is SGHNT and CDR2 YYREEE (reference sequence). The CDR3 has 12 amino acids. CDR3 in amino acids: CASRRQGETQYF. The CDR3, as DNA: TGTGCCAGCAGGCGACAGGGTGAGACCCAGTACTTC.

V gene TRBV28 combines with J gene TRBJ2-7; D is unresolved. The CDR3 contains 14 residues. V lost 2 bases and J 5 bases, leaving 13 bases between the germline ends. CDR1 MDHEN and CDR2 SYDVKM come from the germline V gene. The CDR3 bases are TGTGCCAGCAGTTTAATCCCAATCCCCAACGAGCAGTACTTC. This codes for CASSLIPIPNEQYF.

This clone was counted a single time. This sequence may be a read error, since a much larger clone differs from it by one base. The V and J genes are TRBV5-6 and TRBJ2-7; TRBD2 matches at 9 bases. There are 14 residues in the CDR3. CDR1 and CDR2 from the germline V gene are SGHDT and YYEEEE. The trim removed 2 bases at V and 0 bases at J, leaving 0 bases unmatched. The CDR3 bases are TGTGCCAGCAGCTTTAGCGGGAGCTCCTACGAGCAGTACTTC. Translated, it gives CASSFSGSSYEQYF.

This chain connects TRBV11-2 to TRBJ2-7, with TRBD2 as a possible D gene (6 bases). CDR3 length: 14 amino acids. Germline lookup yields CDR1 SGHAT and CDR2 FQNNGV. Trimming left V 5 bases short and J 2 bases short, with 13 bases between. The chain's CDR3 is CASSGRAGPYEQYF. CDR3 sequence (DNA): TGTGCCAGCAGCGGGCGGGCGGGGCCCTACGAGCAGTACTTC. Together with reference TRBV11-2 and TRBJ2-7, the CDR3 gives the full variable domain: EAGVAQSPRYKIIEKRQSVAFWCNPISGHATLYWYQQILGQGPKLLIQFQNNGVVDDSQLPKDRFSAERLKGVDSTLKIQPAKLEDSAVYLCASSGRAGPYEQYFGPGTRLTVT.

The rearrangement uses TRBV2 and TRBJ1-4, with a weak D call TRBD1 (6 bases). Germline loops: CDR1 SNHLY, CDR2 FYNNEI. V lost 6 bases to trimming and J lost 8 bases, with 16 bases between them. The CDR3 consists of 14 residues. The CDR3 DNA sequence: TGTGCCAGCAGCCAGCGGAGGGGGGAAGAAAAACTGTTTTTT. This encodes CASSQRRGEEKLFF.

This clone is a singleton in its sample. V and J are TRBV14 and TRBJ1-1; TRBD1 is a possible D gene (5 bases). Trimming left V 3 bases short and J 4 bases short, with 9 bases between. The CDR3 has 13 residues. The germline gives CDR1 SGHDN, CDR2 FVKESK. The CDR3 DNA is TGTGCCAGCAGCCACGGGCAGGGCACTGAAGCTTTCTTT. Its translation is CASSHGQGTEAFF.

V is TRBV28 and J is TRBJ1-4; D not certain. Germline CDR1 MDHEN, CDR2 SYDVKM. The CDR3 has 15 amino acids. Trimming left V 7 bases short and J 5 bases short, with 17 bases between. In nucleotides, the CDR3 is TGTGCCAGCAATGCCCCCTTTGGAGCAAATGAAAAACTGTTTTTT. Amino acid sequence: CASNAPFGANEKLFF.

The chain is built from TRBV11-3 and TRBJ2-3; D gene unclear. The CDR3 is 13 residues long. Germline V gene sequence: CDR1 SGHNT, CDR2 YENEEA. Between the trimmed V and J ends, which lost 3 bases and 4 bases, there was a span of 8 bases. CDR3 in DNA: TGTGCCAGCAGCTTCGGACCGGCAGATACGCAGTATTTT. It encodes CASSFGPADTQYF.

The chain carries TRBV6-6 and TRBJ2-2, with D perhaps matching TRBD1 (5 bases). The CDR3 runs to 16 residues. V shed 3 bases and J shed 0 bases, with 11 bases lying between them. Per germline, CDR1 MNHNY and CDR2 SVGAGI (reference sequence). The CDR3 sequence: CASSYRQGANTGELFF. The CDR3 nucleotides are TGTGCCAGCAGTTATAGGCAGGGCGCGAACACCGGGGAGCTGTTTTTT.

V is TRBV6-5 and J is TRBJ1-2; 12 nucleotides agree with TRBD1. CDR3 length: 16 amino acids. Trimming cost V 0 bases and J 7 bases; bases outside gene matches: 6. The germline CDR1 and CDR2 sequences are MNHEY and SVGAGI. This CDR3 reads CASSYSSGQGAGGYTF. CDR3 DNA sequence: TGTGCCAGCAGTTACTCATCGGGACAGGGGGCAGGTGGCTACACCTTC.

The rearrangement links TRBV4-1 to TRBJ1-5; 11 bases map to TRBD1. The CDR3 loop spans 18 amino acids. Germline trimming cut 3 bases from V and 0 bases from J; bases unmatched to any gene: 7. The germline gives CDR1 MGHRA, CDR2 YSYEKL. The CDR3 sequence: CASSHWDRGTYSNQPQHF. DNA of the CDR3: TGCGCCAGCAGCCACTGGGACAGGGGGACTTATAGCAATCAGCCCCAGCATTTT.

This clone was found once. The rearrangement links TRBV27 to TRBJ2-7; 15 nucleotides match TRBD2. The CDR3 is made up of 18 amino acids. The J segment lost 2 bases and the V segment lost 5 bases, leaving 10 bases of the junction unmatched. Germline lookup yields CDR1 MNHEY and CDR2 SMNVEV (reference sequence). CDR3 region: CASSPAGLAGGVPYEQYF. CDR3 nucleotide sequence: TGTGCCAGCAGTCCAGCGGGACTAGCGGGAGGCGTCCCCTACGAGCAGTACTTC.

The chain recombines TRBV7-2 with TRBJ2-7; TRBD1 aligns across 8 bases. V lost 7 bases to trimming and J lost 6 bases; unmatched junction nucleotides: 8. Germline values: CDR1 SGHTA, CDR2 FQGNSA. This CDR3 spans 13 amino acids. CDR3 nucleotides: TGTGCCAGCACCCCGGACAGGGTCGGCGAGCAGTACTTC. Translated, it gives CASTPDRVGEQYF.

This chain uses TRBV27 with TRBJ2-1; perhaps D is TRBD1 or TRBD2 (5 bases each). The CDR3 has 16 residues. Germline CDR1 reads MNHEY; CDR2 reads SMNVEV (reference sequence). V lost 6 bases and J lost 0, with 15 bases in between. The CDR3: CASSPSWGSSYNEQFF. In DNA form, the CDR3 reads TGTGCCAGCAGCCCGTCATGGGGGAGCTCCTACAATGAGCAGTTCTTC.

The chain couples TRBV4-1 to TRBJ2-7; 14 bases are a match to TRBD2. The CDR3 totals 14 residues. Germline CDR1 MGHRA, CDR2 YSYEKL. Germline trimming cut 4 bases from V and 6 bases from J; bases unmatched to any gene: 2. The CDR3 bases are TGCGCCAGCAGCCCGGGACTAGCGGGAGCCGAGCAGTACTTC. Amino acid sequence: CASSPGLAGAEQYF.

Many counts were recorded for this clone. The rearrangement links TRBV27 to TRBJ2-2; 9 nucleotides agree with TRBD1. The CDR3 spans 18 residues. Germline CDR1 is MNHEY and CDR2 is SMNVEV (reference sequence). V trimming: 1 base; J trimming: 1 base; junction bases outside the gene matches: 7. CDR3 nucleotide sequence: TGTGCCAGCAGTTTATGGGGACAGGGTGAAGTGAACACCGGGGAGCTGTTTTTT. The encoded protein is CASSLWGQGEVNTGELFF.

CDR3 amino acids: CASRSPASGGQPQHF. The CDR3 bases are TGTGCCAGCAGGTCCCCAGCGTCAGGTGGTCAGCCCCAGCATTTT. This chain uses TRBV28 with TRBJ1-5; D remains unclear. Germline V gene lookup returns CDR1 MDHEN and CDR2 SYDVKM. This CDR3 comprises 15 residues. V lost 6 bases, J lost 6 bases, and 18 bases lay in between.

This chain links TRBV2 with TRBJ2-5, with D unclear. The CDR3 covers 12 residues. Germline CDR1 SNHLY, CDR2 FYNNEI. Between the trimmed V and J ends, which lost 9 bases and 5 bases, there was a span of 13 bases. The CDR3 region has the DNA TGTGCCAGTGGGCAGTCGACGGAGACCCAGTACTTC. Translating it yields CASGQSTETQYF.

The gene calls are TRBV7-8 and TRBJ2-1; TRBD2 aligns across 7 bases. Germline loops: CDR1 SGHVS, CDR2 FQNEAQ. The CDR3 has 19 amino acids. The trim removed 1 base at V and 4 bases at J, leaving 16 bases unmatched. CDR3 amino acids: CASSLEFASATSRYNEQFF. The CDR3 DNA follows: TGTGCCAGCAGCTTAGAGTTTGCCTCCGCGACTAGCAGATACAATGAGCAGTTCTTC.

This clone was counted a single time. The genes are TRBV6-1 and TRBJ1-5, with D maybe TRBD1 (5 bases). Trimming shortened V by 4 bases and J by 5 bases, and 12 bases separated the two germline ends. CDR1 and CDR2 from the germline V gene are MNHNS and SASEGT. CDR3 size: 14 residues. Here the CDR3 DNA reads TGTGCCAGCAGTGTGGAGGGGCCTTATCAGCCCCAGCATTTT. Its protein product is CASSVEGPYQPQHF.

This rearrangement joins TRBV6-1 to TRBJ1-2; no firm D call. Trimming stripped 0 bases from V and 7 bases from J, with 15 bases between. Germline CDR1 reads MNHNS; CDR2 reads SASEGT. This CDR3 contains 15 residues. CDR3 nucleotides: TGTGCCAGCAGTGAAGCTATGTACGGCTCCATTGGCTACACCTTC. Amino acids: CASSEAMYGSIGYTF.

The chain couples TRBV18 to TRBJ2-1; 10 bases map to TRBD2. With 1 base clipped from V and 7 bases from J, the junction kept 7 bases outside the gene matches. Germline V CDR1 and CDR2: KGHSH, LQKENI. The CDR3 runs to 16 residues. CDR3 coding DNA: TGTGCCAGCTCACCACGAGCTAGCGGGAGTGGTAATGAGCAGTTCTTC. Protein product: CASSPRASGSGNEQFF.

V gene TRBV19 combines with J gene TRBJ2-7; maybe TRBD2 (5 bases). Trimming stripped 5 bases from V and 2 bases from J, with 7 bases between. The CDR3 contains 12 residues. Germline CDR1 is LNHDA and CDR2 is SQIVND (reference sequence). The CDR3 DNA follows: TGTGCCAGTAGTGGGGAGACCTACGAGCAGTACTTC. Protein product: CASSGETYEQYF.

This clone showed up just a few times. The chain has TRBV5-1 and TRBJ1-2; maybe TRBD1 (5 bases). The CDR3 totals 15 residues. Trimming shortened V by 3 bases and J by 5 bases, and 17 bases separated the two germline ends. Germline CDR1 SGHRS, CDR2 YFSETQ. The CDR3 region has the DNA TGCGCCAGCAGCTGGGCGGGGCAGGGACCATATGGCTACACCTTC. This translates into CASSWAGQGPYGYTF. Complete variable domain (other parts from reference TRBV5-1 and TRBJ1-2): KAGVTQTPRYLIKTRGQQVTLSCSPISGHRSVSWYQQTPGQGLQFLFEYFSETQRNKGNFPGRFSGRQFSNSRSEMNVSTLELGDSALYLCASSWAGQGPYGYTFGSGTRLTVV.

This rearrangement joins TRBV13 to TRBJ2-7, with 13 bases that match TRBD2. CDR1 is PRHDT and CDR2 is FYEKMQ in the germline V gene (reference sequence). The CDR3 sequence is 15 residues long. V dropped 5 bases and J dropped 4; count of bases not matched to a gene: 5. The CDR3 region is CASSRGLAGVYEQYF. The CDR3 coding sequence is TGTGCCAGCAGCCGAGGACTAGCGGGAGTATACGAGCAGTACTTC.

The V and J genes are TRBV7-2 and TRBJ2-1; the D is unclear. CDR1 is SGHTA, CDR2 FQGNSA, per germline. V was cut by 1 base and J by 0 bases, with 13 bases left in between. The CDR3 runs 17 residues. The CDR3 is CASSLGRVASSYNEQFF. CDR3 nucleotide sequence: TGTGCCAGCAGCTTAGGAAGGGTGGCTAGCTCCTACAATGAGCAGTTCTTC.

The CDR3 nucleotides are TGTGCCAGCTCACCCCAGACAGGAGACGGGGAGCTGTTTTTT. Residues: CASSPQTGDGELFF. V usage is TRBV18 and J usage is TRBJ2-2, with a possible D match to TRBD1 (6 bases). The length of the CDR3 is 14 residues. CDR1 KGHSH and CDR2 LQKENI come from the germline V gene. Trimming removed 3 bases at V and 7 bases at J, with 12 bases between.